This T cell receptor beta chain was retrieved from a study of blood T cell repertoires in COVID-19. Study-wide background: COVID-19 samples, acute and convalescent, were from the United States, Italy and Spain.

The germline gives CDR1 LNHDA, CDR2 SQIVND (reference sequence). J was trimmed by 8 bases and V by 1 base; bases with no gene match: 16. There are 19 residues in the CDR3. Produced via immunoSEQ multiplex PCR; TCRdb's table is partial and in-frame only. The repertoire holds hundreds of thousands of clones, with approximately 83% as singletons. The receptor was isolated from a woman between 25 and 40 years old who had recovered from COVID-19. The V gene is TRBV19, the J gene TRBJ2-1; the match to TRBD1 covers 11 bases. The specimen sequenced was peripheral blood. CDR3 protein: CASSIGSSGTGGFFDEQFF. In nucleotides, the CDR3 is TGTGCCAGTAGTATAGGTTCGTCGGGGACAGGGGGGTTTTTCGATGAGCAGTTCTTC.